Listed below are T cell receptor beta chains from one sample, sequenced in a study of blood T cell repertoires in COVID-19. Repertoires were generated with immunoSEQ multiplex PCR, while TCRdb's copy carries only in-frame clones and drops some. The data show roughly 50,000 clones, just over 85% seen once. Source material: peripheral blood. The source is a man aged 70-80 years with active COVID-19. Both conserved end residues are part of each CDR3. D genes are given only for firm matches.

len: 15; v_gene: TRBV6-1; j_gene: TRBJ1-3; d_gene: NA; CDR3nt: TGTGCCAGCAGTGAAGCTGGAGGGACGGGAAACACCATATATTTT; CDR3aa: CASSEAGGTGNTIYF
len: 11; v_gene: TRBV20-1; j_gene: TRBJ2-4; d_gene: TRBD1; CDR3nt: TGCAGTGCCCCGACAGGGGACATTCAGTACTTC; CDR3aa: CSAPTGDIQYF
len: 13; v_gene: TRBV29-1; j_gene: TRBJ2-3; d_gene: TRBD1; CDR3nt: TGCAGCGTCCGACAGGGCAGCACAGATACGCAGTATTTT; CDR3aa: CSVRQGSTDTQYF
len: 15; v_gene: TRBV24-1; j_gene: TRBJ2-5; d_gene: TRBD1; CDR3nt: TGTGCCACCAGTGACCCGAGGACAGGCTTGGAGACCCAGTACTTC; CDR3aa: CATSDPRTGLETQYF
len: 12; v_gene: TRBV4-3; j_gene: TRBJ1-5; d_gene: NA; CDR3nt: TGCGCCAGCAGCCAGGGGGGTGGGCCCCAGCATTTT; CDR3aa: CASSQGGGPQHF
len: 15; v_gene: TRBV4-3; j_gene: TRBJ1-1; d_gene: TRBD1; CDR3nt: TGCGCCAGCAGCCATCCCGACAGGGCAAACACTGAAGCTTTCTTT; CDR3aa: CASSHPDRANTEAFF
len: 14; v_gene: TRBV6-5; j_gene: TRBJ1-6; d_gene: NA; CDR3nt: TGTGCCAGTGGAGGGGCAGGAGAGAATTCACCCCTCCACTTT; CDR3aa: CASGGAGENSPLHF
len: 15; v_gene: TRBV7-9; j_gene: TRBJ1-1; d_gene: NA; CDR3nt: TGTGCCAGCAGCTTGGGTGCGGCCCCGAGCACTGAAGCTTTCTTT; CDR3aa: CASSLGAAPSTEAFF
len: 12; v_gene: TRBV6-5; j_gene: TRBJ1-5; d_gene: NA; CDR3nt: TGTGCCAGCAGTCCTTTAAATCAGCCCCAGCATTTT; CDR3aa: CASSPLNQPQHF
len: 15; v_gene: TRBV19; j_gene: TRBJ1-2; d_gene: TRBD1; CDR3nt: TGTGCCAGTAGTCCAGGGACAGGGGCTTGGGATGGCTACACCTTC; CDR3aa: CASSPGTGAWDGYTF
len: 15; v_gene: TRBV6-5; j_gene: TRBJ1-6; d_gene: TRBD1; CDR3nt: TGTGCCAGCAGTTCGCTACAGGGGGGTTATTCACCCCTCCACTTT; CDR3aa: CASSSLQGGYSPLHF
len: 14; v_gene: TRBV6-2/TRBV6-3; j_gene: TRBJ1-2; d_gene: NA; CDR3nt: TGTGCCAGCAGTTACTTGGAGGGAAACTATGGCTACACCTTC; CDR3aa: CASSYLEGNYGYTF
len: 14; v_gene: TRBV4-3; j_gene: TRBJ2-5; d_gene: TRBD1; CDR3nt: TGCGCCAGCAGCCAGATGACAGGGGCCGAGACCCAGTACTTC; CDR3aa: CASSQMTGAETQYF
len: 17; v_gene: TRBV5-5; j_gene: TRBJ2-3; d_gene: TRBD2; CDR3nt: TGTGCCAGCAGCCGATCCGGGACTAGTGACTTGCGGGATACGCAGTATTTT; CDR3aa: CASSRSGTSDLRDTQYF
len: 15; v_gene: TRBV12-5; j_gene: TRBJ2-3; d_gene: TRBD2; CDR3nt: TGTGCTAGTGGTTTGGTCCTGGGGCGGGGGGATACGCAGTATTTT; CDR3aa: CASGLVLGRGDTQYF
len: 14; v_gene: TRBV2; j_gene: TRBJ2-3; d_gene: TRBD1; CDR3nt: TGTGCCAGCAGCTCCGGGACAGGGAGAGATACGCAGTATTTT; CDR3aa: CASSSGTGRDTQYF
len: 15; v_gene: TRBV2; j_gene: TRBJ2-1; d_gene: TRBD1; CDR3nt: TGTGCCAGTGCGGACAGGATAGACACCTACAATGAGCAGTTCTTC; CDR3aa: CASADRIDTYNEQFF
len: 16; v_gene: TRBV25-1; j_gene: TRBJ1-2; d_gene: NA; CDR3nt: TGTGCCAGCAGTGAATATATGGGGGGATCAAACTATGGCTACACCTTC; CDR3aa: CASSEYMGGSNYGYTF
len: 14; v_gene: TRBV10-3; j_gene: TRBJ2-2; d_gene: NA; CDR3nt: TGTGCCATCAGTGCGGGGGTAAACACCGGGGAGCTGTTTTTT; CDR3aa: CAISAGVNTGELFF
len: 18; v_gene: TRBV10-3; j_gene: TRBJ2-6; d_gene: TRBD1; CDR3nt: TGTGCCATCACCCCGGGACAGGGGACAGGCTCTGGGGCCAACGTCCTGACTTTC; CDR3aa: CAITPGQGTGSGANVLTF
len: 15; v_gene: TRBV7-2; j_gene: TRBJ1-2; d_gene: NA; CDR3nt: TGTGCCAGCAGCTTATACAGTCCGGGAAACTATGGCTACACCTTC; CDR3aa: CASSLYSPGNYGYTF
len: 12; v_gene: TRBV3-1/TRBV3-2; j_gene: TRBJ1-1; d_gene: NA; CDR3nt: TGTGCCAGCAGCCATCTTCCAGGGGAAGCTTTCTTT; CDR3aa: CASSHLPGEAFF